Below are 13 T cell receptor beta chains sequenced from a single sample in a study of cytomegalovirus exposure and HLA in healthy donors (dated by TCRdb to 2016 to 2017). The library was obtained by the immunoSEQ multiplex PCR assay. For the multiplex PCR, a mixture combining 60 forward primers for TCR Vbeta segments and 13 reverse primers for TCR Jbeta segments was used. TCRdb obtained this table from immuneACCESS and retained in-frame rearrangements with V and J assigned. These tables miss some clones; where compared with another copy, unresolved V genes account for less than half of the shortfall, and the remainder is unexplained. For this sample the table gives 140,000 or so clones, of which roughly 76% were detected only once. Roughly 2.9% of the sample is taken by the ten largest. Sequenced material: PBMCs. The receptors were sampled from a woman aged 25-40 years in good health and CMV-seronegative.

The rearrangement joins TRBV9 to TRBJ2-7, with TRBD1 matching 8 bases. Looked up from germline, CDR1 is SGDLS and CDR2 is YYNGEE. V was clipped by 0 bases and J by 2 bases; unmatched bases: 7. The CDR3 is made up of 16 amino acids. The CDR3 sequence is CASSVAPGGATYEQYF. The CDR3 bases are TGTGCCAGCAGCGTAGCTCCAGGGGGCGCTACCTACGAGCAGTACTTC.

This clone was counted a few times. This sequence joins TRBV4-3 and TRBJ1-3; D uncertain. Trimming left V 0 bases short and J 4 bases short, with 16 bases between. The CDR3 is 17 residues long. Germline lookup yields CDR1 LGHNA and CDR2 YSLEER. The CDR3 spells CASSQDLPDLFGNTIYF. The CDR3 region has the DNA TGCGCCAGCAGCCAAGATCTGCCAGACTTGTTCGGAAACACCATATATTTT.

The chain is built from TRBV23-1 and TRBJ2-5, with D possibly TRBD1 on 6 matching bases. TRBV23-1 is marked as an open reading frame, function uncertain. The V gene lost 0 bases and the J gene lost 4 bases, with 9 bases spanning the gap. The length of the CDR3 is 14 residues. The CDR3 is CASSQSRQVETQYF. The CDR3 region has the DNA TGCGCCAGCAGTCAATCAAGACAGGTAGAGACCCAGTACTTC.

The chain is built from TRBV28 and TRBJ1-1, with TRBD1 matching 7 bases. Germline values: CDR1 MDHEN, CDR2 SYDVKM. The ends lost 5 bases at V and 2 bases at J; junction bases unmatched: 8. The CDR3 length is 15 residues. CDR3 DNA: TGTGCCAGCAGTGCACCGGGACAGACTAACACTGAAGCTTTCTTT. This sequence encodes CASSAPGQTNTEAFF.

J is TRBJ2-3 and V is TRBV5-5, with D unclear. Germline CDR1 is SGHKS and CDR2 is YYEKEE (reference sequence). Trimming removed 7 bases from V and 5 bases from J, with 8 bases in between. The CDR3 has 11 residues. The CDR3 bases are TGTGCCAGCGGGCAGTTAGATACGCAGTATTTT. Translated: CASGQLDTQYF.

The rearrangement links TRBV5-4 to TRBJ2-5, with 11 positions matching TRBD1. The CDR3 sequence is 16 residues long. Germline V gene lookup returns CDR1 SGHNT and CDR2 YYREEE (reference sequence). V shed 4 bases, J shed 5 bases, and the junction held 10 bases outside the gene matches. This CDR3 is CASSVTGQGAVETQYF. The CDR3, as DNA: TGTGCCAGCAGCGTGACCGGACAGGGGGCTGTGGAGACCCAGTACTTC.

This clone has just one count. This chain connects TRBV5-1 to TRBJ2-5; D remains unclear. The DNA end lines up better with TRBJ2-7; the J call may be wrong. This CDR3 contains 15 residues. The germline V gene encodes CDR1 SGHRS and CDR2 YFSETQ. The CDR3 nucleotides are TGCGCCAGCAGCTTGGCCGTGCCTCAACCCCACGAGCAGTACTTC. Translating gives CASSLAVPQPHEQYF.

V gene TRBV7-7 combines with J gene TRBJ2-5; 7 bases are shared with TRBD1. V lost 5 bases, J lost 2 bases, and 8 bases stayed unmatched. This CDR3 is built from 15 residues. Per the germline V gene, CDR1 is SSHAT and CDR2 is FNYEAQ (reference sequence). The CDR3 coding sequence is TGTGCCAGCAGCCTTACAGGGGTCGGGCAAGAGACCCAGTACTTC. This translates into CASSLTGVGQETQYF.

This clone has just a few counts. The rearrangement uses TRBV19 and TRBJ1-2; D gene uncertain. The CDR3 spans 12 residues. The germline V and J ends were trimmed by 7 bases and 5 bases, with 11 bases remaining between them. The V gene's germline CDR1 is LNHDA and CDR2 SQIVND (reference sequence). The CDR3 sequence: CASTPSGYGYTF. DNA of the CDR3: TGTGCCAGTACACCCTCCGGGTATGGCTACACCTTC.

The CDR3 sequence: CAWSLLAGPTDTQYF. The CDR3 region has the DNA TGTGCCTGGAGTCTACTAGCGGGCCCCACAGATACGCAGTATTTT. This chain links TRBV30 with TRBJ2-3; 9 positions agree with TRBD2. CDR3 length equals 15 residues. From germline, CDR1 is GTSNPN and CDR2 SVGIG (reference sequence). Germline trimming cut 2 bases from V and 2 bases from J; bases unmatched to any gene: 5. Filled out from reference TRBV30 and TRBJ2-3, the complete variable domain reads SQTIHQWPATLVQPVGSPLSLECTVEGTSNPNLYWYRQAAGRGLQLLFYSVGIGQISSEVPQNLSASRPQDRQFILSSKKLLLSDSGFYLCAWSLLAGPTDTQYFGPGTRLTVL.

The J gene is TRBJ1-2, the V gene TRBV2, with 7 positions matching TRBD1. The V gene end was trimmed by 8 bases and the J gene end by 4 bases; junction bases not matched to a gene: 4. Germline-derived CDR1 and CDR2 are SNHLY and FYNNEI. CDR3 size: 12 residues. The CDR3 DNA sequence: TGTGCCAGCTTAGACAGGGTCTATGGCTACACCTTC. Its translation is CASLDRVYGYTF.

The rearrangement joins TRBV28 to TRBJ2-4; 8 bases agree with TRBD1. CDR3 length: 15 residues. Germline V CDR1 and CDR2: MDHEN, SYDVKM. V trimming: 4 bases; J trimming: 0 bases; junction bases outside the gene matches: 2. CDR3 nucleotide sequence: TGTGCCAGCAGTTCAGGGGGCCGAGCCAAAAACATTCAGTACTTC. Its translation: CASSSGGRAKNIQYF. Full variable domain (rest looked up from reference TRBV28 and TRBJ2-4): DVKVTQSSRYLVKRTGEKVFLECVQDMDHENMFWYRQDPGLGLRLIYFSYDVKMKEKGDIPEGYSVSREKKERFSLILESASTNQTSMYLCASSSGGRAKNIQYFGAGTRLSVL.

This rearrangement joins TRBV2 to TRBJ1-4; no clear D gene. This CDR3 region has 15 residues. Germline assignment: CDR1 SNHLY and CDR2 FYNNEI. Trimming left V 6 bases short and J 3 bases short, with 14 bases between. The CDR3: CASSALGVANEKLFF. As DNA, the CDR3 is TGTGCCAGCAGCGCTCTCGGGGTGGCTAATGAAAAACTGTTTTTT. Full variable domain (rest looked up from reference TRBV2 and TRBJ1-4): EPEVTQTPSHQVTQMGQEVILRCVPISNHLYFYWYRQILGQKVEFLVSFYNNEISEKSEIFDDQFSVERPDGSNFTLKIRSTKLEDSAMYFCASSALGVANEKLFFGSGTQLSVL.